This paragraph reports one TCR beta chain. Its matching antigen is unknown. The data were taken from a study of blood T cells in healthy people across ages. Study-wide points: The fall in TCR beta diversity per million T cells was roughly linear with age. Unsorted PBMCs prevented conclusive naive versus antigen-experienced comparison. There were more naive CD4+ cells and higher diversity in long-lived donors than in aged donors.

It was with a sample-barcoded 5' primer and a J-beta primer mix that a second PCR of roughly 7 to 12 cycles was run. TCRdb passed the 5' RACE reads through MiXCR, listing each CDR3 protein once. The table has 540,000 or so distinct CDR3 sequences, 25% to 30% seen once. The CDR3 totals 18 residues. Trimming at V came to 2 bases and at J to 1 base, leaving 4 bases not matched to a gene. The germline V gene has CDR1 ENHRY and CDR2 SYGVKD. The sample comprised blood. This TCR came from a woman between 70 and 85 years old in good health. The genes are TRBV10-3 and TRBJ2-6, with 11 bases lining up with TRBD1. CDR3: CAISERGQGASGANVLTF. CDR3 DNA: TGTGCCATCAGTGAGCGTGGACAGGGGGCTTCTGGGGCCAACGTCCTGACTTTC.